Following are 21 T cell receptor beta chains from one sample sequenced in a study of blood T cells in healthy people across ages. PCR was performed a second time for about 7 to 12 cycles using a sample-barcoded 5' primer and a J-beta primer mix. TCRdb re-analysed the 5' RACE reads in MiXCR, keeping a single row per CDR3 protein. This table holds 1.5 million to 1.9 million distinct CDR3 sequences, 42% found once. Sequencing used blood. The receptors here all came from a young woman in good health.

This clonotype was detected many times. V gene TRBV12-3 or TRBV12-4 combines with J gene TRBJ2-7; no firm D call. The CDR3 extends over 13 amino acids. V shed 5 bases and J shed 2 bases, with 10 bases lying between them. Here the CDR3 reads CASSHRPTYEQYF. DNA of the CDR3: TGTGCCAGCAGTCACAGACCGACCTACGAGCAGTACTTC.

The CDR3 DNA is TGCGCCAGCAGCTTTTTGAGTAGCGGGGGGTTAGCCTACAATGAGCAGTTCTTC. It translates to CASSFLSSGGLAYNEQFF. J is TRBJ2-1 and V is TRBV5-1; 10 bases match TRBD2. Trimming cost V 2 bases and J 2 bases; bases outside gene matches: 10. The CDR3 totals 18 residues. Germline CDR1 SGHRS, CDR2 YFSETQ.

For the CDR3, the DNA is TGCGCCAGCAGCCAACTACAGGGGCCTGGAAACACCATATATTTT. This gives the protein CASSQLQGPGNTIYF. This chain joins TRBV4-1 and TRBJ1-3; 7 bases line up with TRBD1. V was clipped by 2 bases and J by 2 bases; unmatched bases: 3. This CDR3 comprises 15 residues. Germline V gives CDR1 MGHRA, CDR2 YSYEKL.

This chain joins TRBV30 and TRBJ1-1; D gene unclear. The germline V gene has CDR1 GTSNPN and CDR2 SVGIG (reference sequence). V was pared by 3 bases and J by 3 bases, with 11 bases between. The CDR3 spans 13 residues. The DNA of the CDR3 is TGTGCCTGGAGAGGTCGGGCATACACTGAAGCTTTCTTT. It is translated as CAWRGRAYTEAFF.

This clonotype has just a few counts. The rearrangement links TRBV12-3 or TRBV12-4 to TRBJ2-1; weak D call: TRBD2 (5 bases). The CDR3 sequence is 14 residues long. V lost 3 bases and J lost 4, with 10 bases in between. This CDR3 is CASSFGRDYNEQFF. CDR3 DNA sequence: TGTGCCAGCAGTTTTGGTCGGGATTACAATGAGCAGTTCTTC.

V gene TRBV7-2 combines with J gene TRBJ2-3; TRBD2 agrees at 7 bases. V lost 3 bases and J lost 2; bases outside the gene matches: 5. Germline V lookup: CDR1 SGHTA, CDR2 FQGNSA. The CDR3 loop spans 15 amino acids. As DNA, the CDR3 is TGTGCCAGCAGCTTCAAGGCGGGAGTCACAGATACGCAGTATTTT. Its protein is CASSFKAGVTDTQYF. Full variable domain (missing parts from reference TRBV7-2 and TRBJ2-3): GAGVSQSPSNKVTEKGKDVELRCDPISGHTALYWYRQSLGQGLEFLIYFQGNSAPDKSGLPSDRFSAERTGGSVSTLTIQRTQQEDSAVYLCASSFKAGVTDTQYFGPGTRLTVL.

A word on this clonotype: The junction shows a germline mismatch at one end, possibly a read error. The genes are TRBV10-3 and TRBJ2-1; D uncertain. The CDR3 runs 13 residues. Looked up from germline, CDR1 is ENHRY and CDR2 is SYGVKD. In nucleotides, the CDR3 is TGTGCCATCAGTGTGACCCCCTACACTGAGCAGTTCTTC. This encodes CAISVTPYTEQFF.

The CDR3 protein is CASSLTPTDPDYGYTF. The CDR3 nucleotides read TGTGCCAGCAGCTTAACCCCCACGGACCCAGACTATGGCTACACCTTC. V usage is TRBV11-2 and J usage is TRBJ1-2; D unresolved. Trimming pared 2 bases from V and 3 bases from J, leaving 16 bases between. This CDR3 is 16 amino acids long. Germline V gene lookup returns CDR1 SGHAT and CDR2 FQNNGV.

This chain uses TRBV12-3 or TRBV12-4 with TRBJ2-3; possibly TRBD2 for D (6 bases). The CDR3 is made up of 15 amino acids. V dropped 6 bases and J dropped 4 bases, with 17 bases sitting between them. The CDR3 sequence: CASSLARLVADTQYF. Written as DNA, the CDR3 is TGTGCCAGCAGCCTCGCCCGACTAGTAGCAGATACGCAGTATTTT.

This clonotype was detected once. This chain uses TRBV9 with TRBJ2-1; no clear D. V shed 0 bases and J shed 0 bases, with 13 bases lying between them. CDR3 size: 17 residues. Germline V gives CDR1 SGDLS, CDR2 YYNGEE. The CDR3 protein is CASSVGALRSSYNEQFF. The CDR3 DNA sequence: TGTGCCAGCAGCGTAGGGGCCCTGCGGAGCTCCTACAATGAGCAGTTCTTC. Complete variable domain (other parts from reference TRBV9 and TRBJ2-1): DSGVTQTPKHLITATGQRVTLRCSPRSGDLSVYWYQQSLDQGLQFLIQYYNGEERAKGNILERFSAQQFPDLHSELNLSSLELGDSALYFCASSVGALRSSYNEQFFGPGTRLTVL.

This rearrangement joins TRBV10-3 to TRBJ1-1; unclear D gene. The germline V and J ends were trimmed by 7 bases and 1 base, with 7 bases remaining between them. The length of the CDR3 is 12 residues. Germline V gene sequence: CDR1 ENHRY, CDR2 SYGVKD. CDR3 DNA sequence: TGTGCCATCAAGCGGGAGAACACTGAAGCTTTCTTT. Protein: CAIKRENTEAFF.

CDR3 sequence: CASILRTGGSFMYSPLHF. CDR3 DNA sequence: TGTGCCAGCATTCTGAGGACAGGGGGAAGTTTTATGTATTCACCCCTCCACTTT. The rearrangement joins TRBV2 to TRBJ1-6; 10 bases match TRBD1. Trimming removed 7 bases from V and 8 bases from J; junction bases left unmatched: 17. Germline V gives CDR1 SNHLY, CDR2 FYNNEI. The CDR3 extends over 18 amino acids.

The chain employs TRBV7-9 and TRBJ1-1; D is unresolved. V shed 5 bases and J shed 4 bases, with 11 bases lying between them. Germline loops: CDR1 SEHNR, CDR2 FQNEAQ (reference sequence). The length of the CDR3 is 13 residues. This chain's CDR3 is CASSRLVGTEAFF. CDR3 bases: TGTGCCAGCAGCCGATTAGTCGGCACTGAAGCTTTCTTT.

A remark on this clonotype: The junction departs from germline at one end; a sequencing error may be responsible. The genes are TRBV7-2 and TRBJ2-1; TRBD2 aligns across 10 bases. Germline assignment: CDR1 SGHTA and CDR2 FQGNSA. CDR3 length equals 18 residues. The CDR3 DNA is TGTGCCAGCAGCTTAGGGGCTAGCGGGGGAGCCGCCTACAGTGAGCAGTTCTTC. Amino acid sequence: CASSLGASGGAAYSEQFF.

The chain is built from TRBV7-9 and TRBJ1-1; unclear D gene. Germline V gene data show CDR1 as SEHNR and CDR2 as FQNEAQ (reference sequence). The CDR3 totals 12 residues. Trimming took 1 base from V and 8 from J, leaving 8 bases between them. The CDR3 region is CASSLDTLEAFF. In nucleotides, the CDR3 is TGTGCCAGCAGCTTAGATACATTAGAAGCTTTCTTT.

This clonotype was seen once. A read error may account for a junction end that differs from germline. This chain uses TRBV4-1 with TRBJ2-6; D may be TRBD1 (6 bases). This CDR3 contains 18 residues. The germline gives CDR1 MGHRA, CDR2 YSYEKL. The CDR3 DNA sequence: TGCGCCAGCATACCACCACCGGGACAACAATCTGGGGCCAACGCCCTGACTTTC. This codes for CASIPPPGQQSGANALTF.

In this sample, this clonotype turned up a few times. This chain links TRBV27 with TRBJ1-1; D gene unclear. The CDR3 totals 15 residues. The V and J ends lost 8 bases and 3 bases respectively, with 19 bases between them. The germline V gene encodes CDR1 MNHEY and CDR2 SMNVEV (reference sequence). CDR3: CASHGPGLYDTEAFF. For the CDR3, the DNA is TGTGCCAGCCACGGGCCGGGGTTATACGACACTGAAGCTTTCTTT.

There are a few counts of this clonotype. This chain joins TRBV5-1 and TRBJ2-3; 8 nucleotides align to TRBD1. V gave up 5 bases and J gave up 4 bases; unmatched junction bases: 6. The germline V gene encodes CDR1 SGHRS and CDR2 YFSETQ. CDR3 length: 14 amino acids. The CDR3 reads CASSRQGWADTQYF. CDR3 nucleotides: TGCGCCAGCAGTCGACAGGGGTGGGCAGATACGCAGTATTTT.

The sample holds many counts of this clonotype. CDR3 in amino acids: CASSQDGQGNQPQHF. The CDR3 DNA is TGCGCCAGCAGCCAAGACGGGCAGGGCAATCAGCCCCAGCATTTT. This chain links TRBV4-1 with TRBJ1-5; D remains ambiguous. Trimming stripped 0 bases from V and 2 bases from J, with 8 bases between. This CDR3 is 15 amino acids long. In germline, CDR1 is MGHRA, CDR2 YSYEKL.

This clonotype was picked up a small number of times. The chain links TRBV7-2 to TRBJ1-2; unclear D gene. The CDR3 is 14 residues long. Trimming stripped 4 bases from V and 0 bases from J, with 9 bases between. CDR1 is SGHTA, CDR2 FQGNSA, per germline. The CDR3, as DNA: TGTGCCAGCAGCTATGACTCCTCTAACTATGGCTACACCTTC. As protein: CASSYDSSNYGYTF.

The V call is TRBV6-1, the J call TRBJ2-5; 10 bases match TRBD2. Germline CDR1 MNHNS, CDR2 SASEGT. This CDR3 contains 14 residues. CDR3 coding DNA: TGTGCTACTACACTAGCGGGAACCCAAGAGACCCAGTACTTC. Translation: CATTLAGTQETQYF.